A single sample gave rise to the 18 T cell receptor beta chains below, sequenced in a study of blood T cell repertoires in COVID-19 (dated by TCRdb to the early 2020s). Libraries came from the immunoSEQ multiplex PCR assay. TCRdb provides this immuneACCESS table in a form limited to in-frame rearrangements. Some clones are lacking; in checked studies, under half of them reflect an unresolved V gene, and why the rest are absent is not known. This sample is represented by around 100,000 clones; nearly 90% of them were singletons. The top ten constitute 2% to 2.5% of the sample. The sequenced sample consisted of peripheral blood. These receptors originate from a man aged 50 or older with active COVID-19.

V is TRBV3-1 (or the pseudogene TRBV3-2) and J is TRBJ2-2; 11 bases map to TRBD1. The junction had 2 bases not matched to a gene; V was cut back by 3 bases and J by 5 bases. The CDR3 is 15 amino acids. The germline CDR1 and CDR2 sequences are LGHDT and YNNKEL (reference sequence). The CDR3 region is CASSHRDRGTGELFF. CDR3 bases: TGTGCCAGCAGCCACCGGGACAGGGGGACCGGGGAGCTGTTTTTT.

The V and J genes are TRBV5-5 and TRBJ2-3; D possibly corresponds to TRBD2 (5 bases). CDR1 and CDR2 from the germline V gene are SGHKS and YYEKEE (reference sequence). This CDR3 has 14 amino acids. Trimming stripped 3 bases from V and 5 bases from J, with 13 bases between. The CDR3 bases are TGTGCCAGCAGCTCAAACGTAGGAGGAGATACGCAGTATTTT. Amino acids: CASSSNVGGDTQYF.

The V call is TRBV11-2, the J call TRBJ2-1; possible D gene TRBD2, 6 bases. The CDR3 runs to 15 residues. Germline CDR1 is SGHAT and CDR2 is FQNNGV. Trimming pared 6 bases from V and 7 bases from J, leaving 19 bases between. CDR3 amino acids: CASSSGGLGRNEQFF. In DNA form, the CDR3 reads TGTGCCAGCAGTTCCGGGGGACTCGGGCGGAATGAGCAGTTCTTC.

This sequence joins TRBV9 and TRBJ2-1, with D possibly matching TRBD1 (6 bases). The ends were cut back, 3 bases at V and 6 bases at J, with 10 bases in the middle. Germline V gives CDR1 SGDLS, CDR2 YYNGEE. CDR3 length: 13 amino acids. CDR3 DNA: TGTGCCAGCAGCGCCCGGACAGCCAATGAGCAGTTCTTC. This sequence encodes CASSARTANEQFF. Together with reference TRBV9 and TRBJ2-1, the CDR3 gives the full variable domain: DSGVTQTPKHLITATGQRVTLRCSPRSGDLSVYWYQQSLDQGLQFLIQYYNGEERAKGNILERFSAQQFPDLHSELNLSSLELGDSALYFCASSARTANEQFFGPGTRLTVL.

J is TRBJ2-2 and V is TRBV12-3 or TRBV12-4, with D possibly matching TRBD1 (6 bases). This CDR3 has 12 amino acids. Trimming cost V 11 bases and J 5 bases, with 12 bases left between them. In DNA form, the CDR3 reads TGTGCCTCCGGTAGGGGGACCGGGGAGCTGTTTTTT. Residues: CASGRGTGELFF.

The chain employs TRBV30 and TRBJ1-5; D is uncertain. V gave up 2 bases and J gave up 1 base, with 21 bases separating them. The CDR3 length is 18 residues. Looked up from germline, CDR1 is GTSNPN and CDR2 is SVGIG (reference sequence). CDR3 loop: CAWSSSGVKPGSNQPQHF. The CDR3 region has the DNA TGTGCCTGGAGTAGTTCTGGGGTCAAACCGGGAAGCAATCAGCCCCAGCATTTT.

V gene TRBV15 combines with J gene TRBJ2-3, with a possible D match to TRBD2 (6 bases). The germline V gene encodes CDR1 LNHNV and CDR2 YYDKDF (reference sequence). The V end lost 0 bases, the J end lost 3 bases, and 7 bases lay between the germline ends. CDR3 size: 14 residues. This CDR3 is CATSRDLATDTQYF. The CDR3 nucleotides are TGTGCCACCAGCAGAGATCTAGCGACAGATACGCAGTATTTT.

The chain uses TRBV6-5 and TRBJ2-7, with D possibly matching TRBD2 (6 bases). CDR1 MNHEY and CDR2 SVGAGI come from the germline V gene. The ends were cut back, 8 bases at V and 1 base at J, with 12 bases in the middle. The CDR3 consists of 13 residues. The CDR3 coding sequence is TGTGCCAGCGAAAGCGGGCAGTCCTACGAGCAGTACTTC. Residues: CASESGQSYEQYF.

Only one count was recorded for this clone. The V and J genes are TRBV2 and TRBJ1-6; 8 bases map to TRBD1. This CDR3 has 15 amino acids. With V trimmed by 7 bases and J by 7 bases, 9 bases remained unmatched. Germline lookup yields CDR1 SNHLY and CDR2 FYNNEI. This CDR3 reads CASMLDREGNSPLHF. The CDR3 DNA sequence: TGTGCCAGCATGTTGGACAGGGAGGGAAATTCACCCCTCCACTTT.

This CDR3 reads CASRGTSGLLSYNEQFF. In nucleotides, the CDR3 is TGTGCCAGTAGGGGGACTAGCGGACTCCTCTCCTACAATGAGCAGTTCTTC. V usage is TRBV19 and J usage is TRBJ2-1; 11 nucleotides line up with TRBD2. The CDR3 sequence is 17 residues long. The germline V gene encodes CDR1 LNHDA and CDR2 SQIVND (reference sequence). The trim removed 6 bases at V and 0 bases at J, leaving 7 bases unmatched.

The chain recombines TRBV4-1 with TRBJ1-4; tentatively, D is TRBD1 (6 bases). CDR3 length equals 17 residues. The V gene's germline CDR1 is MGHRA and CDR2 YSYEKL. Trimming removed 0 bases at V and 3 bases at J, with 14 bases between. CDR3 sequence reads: CASSQDRSGTSNEKLFF. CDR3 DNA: TGCGCCAGCAGCCAAGACAGAAGCGGGACATCTAATGAAAAACTGTTTTTT.

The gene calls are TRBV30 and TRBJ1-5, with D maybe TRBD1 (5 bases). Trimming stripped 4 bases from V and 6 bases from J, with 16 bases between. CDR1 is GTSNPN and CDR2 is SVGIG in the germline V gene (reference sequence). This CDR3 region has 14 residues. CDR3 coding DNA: TGTGCCTGGACCGTACAGGATTTAGGTCAGCCCCAGCATTTT. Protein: CAWTVQDLGQPQHF.

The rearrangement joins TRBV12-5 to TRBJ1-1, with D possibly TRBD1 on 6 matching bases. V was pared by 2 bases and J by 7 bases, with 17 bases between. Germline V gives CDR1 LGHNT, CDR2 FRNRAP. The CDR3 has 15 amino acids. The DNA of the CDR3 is TGTGCTAGTGGTTTGTATTCGAGGGGGGGCCTTGAAGCTTTCTTT. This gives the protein CASGLYSRGGLEAFF.

In DNA form, the CDR3 reads TGTGCCAGCAGCCAAGTCCTCGGGACAGGGGCTGCATGGGGCTCCTACGAGCAGTACTTC. Its translation: CASSQVLGTGAAWGSYEQYF. The rearrangement joins TRBV3-1 (or the pseudogene TRBV3-2) to TRBJ2-7; 10 bases fit TRBD1. There are 20 residues in the CDR3. With 1 base clipped from V and 0 bases from J, the junction kept 15 bases outside the gene matches. The V gene's germline CDR1 is LGHDT and CDR2 YNNKEL (reference sequence).

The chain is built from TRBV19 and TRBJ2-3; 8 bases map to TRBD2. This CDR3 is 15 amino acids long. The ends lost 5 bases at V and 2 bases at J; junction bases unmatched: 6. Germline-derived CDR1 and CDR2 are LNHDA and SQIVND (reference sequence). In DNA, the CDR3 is TGTGCCAGTAGTCCAGCGGGGGCCGACACAGATACGCAGTATTTT. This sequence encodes CASSPAGADTDTQYF.

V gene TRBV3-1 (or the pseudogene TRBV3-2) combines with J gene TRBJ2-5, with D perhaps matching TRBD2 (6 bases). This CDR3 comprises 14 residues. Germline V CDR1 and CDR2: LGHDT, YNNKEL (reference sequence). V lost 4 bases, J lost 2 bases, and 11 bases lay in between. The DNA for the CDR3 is TGTGCCAGCAGCCCGCGGGGCACACAAGAGACCCAGTACTTC. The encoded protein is CASSPRGTQETQYF.

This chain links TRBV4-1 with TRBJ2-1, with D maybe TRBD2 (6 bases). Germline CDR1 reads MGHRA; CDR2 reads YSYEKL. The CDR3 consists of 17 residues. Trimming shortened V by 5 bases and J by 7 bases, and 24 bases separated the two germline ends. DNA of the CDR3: TGCGCCAGCAGCACTGTGGTGCGACGGGAGTCGGATAATGAGCAGTTCTTC. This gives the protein CASSTVVRRESDNEQFF.

The CDR3 protein is CASSYDRGNTEAFF. CDR3 nucleotide sequence: TGTGCCAGCAGCTACGATAGAGGGAACACTGAAGCTTTCTTT. V usage is TRBV27 and J usage is TRBJ1-1; D is ambiguous. The CDR3 extends over 14 amino acids. Germline assignment: CDR1 MNHEY and CDR2 SMNVEV (reference sequence). V shed 6 bases and J shed 1 base, with 12 bases lying between them.